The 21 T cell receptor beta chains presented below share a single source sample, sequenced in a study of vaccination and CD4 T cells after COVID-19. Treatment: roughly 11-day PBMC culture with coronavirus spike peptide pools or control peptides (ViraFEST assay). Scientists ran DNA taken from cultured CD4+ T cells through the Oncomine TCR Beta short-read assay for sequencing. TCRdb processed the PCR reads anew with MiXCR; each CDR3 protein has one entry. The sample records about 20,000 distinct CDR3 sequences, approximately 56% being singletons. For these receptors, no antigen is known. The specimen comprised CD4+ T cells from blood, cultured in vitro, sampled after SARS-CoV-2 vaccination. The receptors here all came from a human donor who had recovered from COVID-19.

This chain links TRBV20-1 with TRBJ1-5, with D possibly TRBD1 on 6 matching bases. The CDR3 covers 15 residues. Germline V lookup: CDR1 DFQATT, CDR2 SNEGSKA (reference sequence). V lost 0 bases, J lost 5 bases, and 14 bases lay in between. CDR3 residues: CSARETQGPDQPQHF. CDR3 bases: TGCAGTGCTAGAGAGACCCAGGGGCCTGATCAGCCCCAGCATTTT.

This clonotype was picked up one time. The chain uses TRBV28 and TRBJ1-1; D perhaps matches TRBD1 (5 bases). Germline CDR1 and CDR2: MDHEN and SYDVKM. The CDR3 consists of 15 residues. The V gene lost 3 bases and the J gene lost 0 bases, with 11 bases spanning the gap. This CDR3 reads CASSFSDRVNTEAFF. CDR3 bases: TGTGCCAGCAGTTTTTCCGACAGAGTGAACACTGAAGCTTTCTTT.

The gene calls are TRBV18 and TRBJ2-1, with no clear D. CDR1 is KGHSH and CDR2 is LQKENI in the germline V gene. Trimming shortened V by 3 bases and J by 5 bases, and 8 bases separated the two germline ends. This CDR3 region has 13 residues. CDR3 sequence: CASSPSRDNEQFF. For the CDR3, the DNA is TGTGCCAGCTCACCGTCCAGAGACAATGAGCAGTTCTTC.

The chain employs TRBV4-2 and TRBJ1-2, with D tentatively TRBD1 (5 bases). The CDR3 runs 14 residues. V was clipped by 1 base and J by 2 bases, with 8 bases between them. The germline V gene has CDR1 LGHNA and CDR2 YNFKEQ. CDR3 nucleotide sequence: TGTGCCAGCAGCCAAGCAGGGCAGAACTATGGCTACACCTTC. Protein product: CASSQAGQNYGYTF.

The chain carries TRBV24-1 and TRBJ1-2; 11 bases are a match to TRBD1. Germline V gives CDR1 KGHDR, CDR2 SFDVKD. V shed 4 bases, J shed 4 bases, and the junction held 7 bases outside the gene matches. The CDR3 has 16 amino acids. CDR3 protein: CATSDDRTGGGYGYTF. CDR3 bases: TGTGCCACCAGTGACGATAGGACAGGGGGCGGCTATGGCTACACCTTC.

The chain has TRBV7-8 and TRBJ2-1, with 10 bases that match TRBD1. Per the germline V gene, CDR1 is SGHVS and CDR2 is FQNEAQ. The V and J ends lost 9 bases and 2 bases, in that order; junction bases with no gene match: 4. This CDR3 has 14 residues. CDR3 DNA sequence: TGTGCCAGTGCCGGGACAGGGGCCTACAATGAGCAGTTCTTC. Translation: CASAGTGAYNEQFF.

The CDR3 DNA reads as TGCAGTGCTAGAGGAGGAATGGGAGCGCAAACTGAAGCTTTCTTT. This gives the protein CSARGGMGAQTEAFF. The chain joins TRBV20-1 to TRBJ1-1, with no clear D. Trimming stripped 1 base from V and 5 bases from J, with 17 bases between. CDR1 and CDR2 (germline): DFQATT, SNEGSKA (reference sequence). The CDR3 is made up of 15 amino acids.

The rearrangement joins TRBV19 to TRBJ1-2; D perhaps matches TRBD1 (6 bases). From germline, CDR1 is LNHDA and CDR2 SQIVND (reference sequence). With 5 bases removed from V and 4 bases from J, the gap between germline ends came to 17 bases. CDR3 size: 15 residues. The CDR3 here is CASSVSPTGPYGYTF. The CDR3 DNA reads TGTGCCAGTAGTGTCTCCCCAACAGGGCCCTATGGCTACACCTTC.

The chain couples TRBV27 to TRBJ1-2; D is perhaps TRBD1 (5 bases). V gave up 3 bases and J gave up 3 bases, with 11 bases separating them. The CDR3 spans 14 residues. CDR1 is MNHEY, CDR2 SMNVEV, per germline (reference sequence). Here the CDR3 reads CASSLGQGYYGYTF. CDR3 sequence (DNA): TGTGCCAGCAGTTTGGGGCAGGGCTACTATGGCTACACCTTC.

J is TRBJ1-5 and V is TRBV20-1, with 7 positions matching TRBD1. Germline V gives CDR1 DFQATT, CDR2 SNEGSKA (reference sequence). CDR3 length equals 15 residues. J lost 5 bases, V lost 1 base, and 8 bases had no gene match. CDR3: CSARAEGQGDQPQHF. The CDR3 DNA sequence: TGCAGTGCTAGAGCGGAGGGGCAGGGGGATCAGCCCCAGCATTTT.

CDR3 amino acids: CASSRKTAGANVLTF. The CDR3, as DNA: TGTGCCAGCAGTCGTAAAACGGCTGGGGCCAACGTCCTGACTTTC. The rearrangement joins TRBV5-4 to TRBJ2-6; D is ambiguous. Germline CDR1 is SGHNT and CDR2 is YYREEE (reference sequence). Deletions cut 5 bases from V and 2 bases from J, with 11 bases between. The CDR3 is made up of 15 amino acids.

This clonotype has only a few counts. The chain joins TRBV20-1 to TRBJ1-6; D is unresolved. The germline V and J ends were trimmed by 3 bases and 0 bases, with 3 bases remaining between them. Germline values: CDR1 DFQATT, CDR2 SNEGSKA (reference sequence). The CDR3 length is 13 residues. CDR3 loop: CSARHSYNSPLHF. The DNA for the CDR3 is TGCAGTGCTAGGCACTCCTATAATTCACCCCTCCACTTT.

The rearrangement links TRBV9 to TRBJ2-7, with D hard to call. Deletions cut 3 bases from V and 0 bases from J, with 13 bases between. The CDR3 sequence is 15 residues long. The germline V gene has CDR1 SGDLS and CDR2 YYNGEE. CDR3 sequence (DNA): TGTGCCAGCAGCGCCCGGCCGGCCAGCTCCTACGAGCAGTACTTC. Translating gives CASSARPASSYEQYF.

The CDR3 loop reads CASSLVAQGTETQYF. The CDR3 DNA reads TGTGCCAGCAGCTTAGTGGCACAGGGTACGGAGACCCAGTACTTC. This sequence joins TRBV7-9 and TRBJ2-5; D is possibly TRBD1 (6 bases). The CDR3 extends over 15 amino acids. CDR1 is SEHNR, CDR2 FQNEAQ, per germline (reference sequence). Trimming pared 1 base from V and 5 bases from J, leaving 14 bases between.

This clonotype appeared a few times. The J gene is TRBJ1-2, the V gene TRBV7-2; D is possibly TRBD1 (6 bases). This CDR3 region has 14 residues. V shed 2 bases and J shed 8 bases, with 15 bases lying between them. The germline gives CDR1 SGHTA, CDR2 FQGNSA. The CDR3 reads CASSLPVAGEGYTF. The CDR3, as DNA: TGTGCCAGCAGCTTACCTGTGGCAGGGGAGGGCTACACCTTC.

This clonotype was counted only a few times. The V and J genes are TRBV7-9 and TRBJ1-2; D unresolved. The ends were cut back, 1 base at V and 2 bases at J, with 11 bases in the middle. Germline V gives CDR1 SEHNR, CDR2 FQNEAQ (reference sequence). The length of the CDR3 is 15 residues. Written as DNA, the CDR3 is TGTGCCAGCAGCTTAGTCTCCAGGAAGAACTATGGCTACACCTTC. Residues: CASSLVSRKNYGYTF.

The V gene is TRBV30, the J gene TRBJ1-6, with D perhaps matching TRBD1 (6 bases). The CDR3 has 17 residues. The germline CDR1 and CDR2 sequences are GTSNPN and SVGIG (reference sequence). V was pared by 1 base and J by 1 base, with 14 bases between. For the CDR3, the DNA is TGTGCCTGGAGTGCGGCAGGGGATGGGTCCTATAATTCACCCCTCCACTTT. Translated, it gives CAWSAAGDGSYNSPLHF.

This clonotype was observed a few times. The CDR3 DNA reads as TGTGCCAGCAGTCCGGACATGGAGGACTCACCCCTCCACTTT. Encoded protein: CASSPDMEDSPLHF. J is TRBJ1-6 and V is TRBV6-2 or TRBV6-3, with D maybe TRBD1 (5 bases). In germline, CDR1 is MNHEY, CDR2 SVGEGT. Trimming removed 5 bases at V and 10 bases at J, with 15 bases between. The CDR3 contains 14 residues.

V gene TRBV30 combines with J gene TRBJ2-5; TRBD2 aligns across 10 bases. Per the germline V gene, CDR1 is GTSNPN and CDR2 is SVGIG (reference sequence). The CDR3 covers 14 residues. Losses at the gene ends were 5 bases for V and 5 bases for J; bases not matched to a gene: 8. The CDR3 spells CAWSTSGVSETQYF. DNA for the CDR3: TGTGCCTGGTCAACTAGCGGGGTATCCGAGACCCAGTACTTC. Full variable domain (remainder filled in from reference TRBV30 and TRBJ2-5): SQTIHQWPATLVQPVGSPLSLECTVEGTSNPNLYWYRQAAGRGLQLLFYSVGIGQISSEVPQNLSASRPQDRQFILSSKKLLLSDSGFYLCAWSTSGVSETQYFGPGTRLLVL.

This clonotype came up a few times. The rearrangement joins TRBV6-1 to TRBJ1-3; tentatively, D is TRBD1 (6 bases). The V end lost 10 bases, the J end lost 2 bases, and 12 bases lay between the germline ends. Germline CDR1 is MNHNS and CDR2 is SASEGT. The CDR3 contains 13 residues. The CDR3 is CATVNRAGNTIYF. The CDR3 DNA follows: TGTGCCACCGTAAACAGGGCTGGAAACACCATATATTTT.

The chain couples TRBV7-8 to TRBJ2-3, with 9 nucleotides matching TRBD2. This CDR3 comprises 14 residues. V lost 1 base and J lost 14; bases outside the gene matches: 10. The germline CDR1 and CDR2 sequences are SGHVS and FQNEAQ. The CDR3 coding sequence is TGTGCCAGCAGCTTAGATCCCGCGGGGGGGGCGACGTATTTT. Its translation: CASSLDPAGGATYF. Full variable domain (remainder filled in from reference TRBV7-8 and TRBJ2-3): GAGVSQSPRYKVAKRGQDVALRCDPISGHVSLFWYQQALGQGPEFLTYFQNEAQLDKSGLPSDRFFAERPEGSVSTLKIQRTQQEDSAVYLCASSLDPAGGATYFGPGTRLTVL.